What follows are 23 T cell receptor beta chains derived from one specimen sequenced in a study of blood T cell repertoires in COVID-19 (dated by TCRdb to between 2020 and 2021). Libraries were built with the immunoSEQ multiplex PCR assay. TCRdb provides this immuneACCESS table in a form limited to in-frame rearrangements. Some clones are lacking; in checked studies, under half of them reflect an unresolved V gene, and why the rest are absent is not known. The sample table records about 180,000 clones; about 80% of these occur just once. The ten biggest clones cover approximately 8.7% of the sample. The sequenced sample was peripheral blood. The receptors were sampled from a woman in her seventies with acute or convalescent COVID-19.

The CDR3 protein is CASSLLLRVEQYF. DNA of the CDR3: TGTGCCAGCAGTCTCTTGCTCCGGGTAGAGCAGTACTTC. The gene calls are TRBV6-5 and TRBJ2-7; D uncertain. V gave up 5 bases and J gave up 7 bases, with 15 bases separating them. Germline CDR1 and CDR2: MNHEY and SVGAGI. The CDR3 sequence is 13 residues long.

The rearrangement uses TRBV27 and TRBJ1-3; a possible D gene is TRBD1 (6 bases). The CDR3 has 17 amino acids. Germline lookup yields CDR1 MNHEY and CDR2 SMNVEV (reference sequence). Trimming took 1 base from V and 0 from J, leaving 13 bases between them. This chain's CDR3 is CASSLLEGDNSGNTIYF. The CDR3 DNA follows: TGTGCCAGCAGTTTATTAGAAGGGGACAACTCTGGAAACACCATATATTTT.

The chain recombines TRBV29-1 with TRBJ1-3; no definite D call. The CDR3 has 15 amino acids. The germline CDR1 and CDR2 sequences are SQVTM and ANQGSEA. Between the trimmed V and J ends, which lost 4 bases and 1 base, there was a span of 14 bases. CDR3 nucleotide sequence: TGCAGCGTTGCGGGAGGGTTTATTTCTGGAAACACCATATATTTT. This sequence encodes CSVAGGFISGNTIYF.

The chain combines TRBV5-1 with TRBJ1-1; possibly TRBD1 for D (6 bases). This CDR3 has 15 residues. Trimming pared 5 bases from V and 1 base from J, leaving 15 bases between. Per germline, CDR1 SGHRS and CDR2 YFSETQ. CDR3 in amino acids: CASSPLQGPNTEAFF. CDR3 nucleotide sequence: TGCGCCAGCAGTCCCCTGCAGGGGCCGAACACTGAAGCTTTCTTT. The full variable domain, with the rest looked up from reference TRBV5-1 and TRBJ1-1, is KAGVTQTPRYLIKTRGQQVTLSCSPISGHRSVSWYQQTPGQGLQFLFEYFSETQRNKGNFPGRFSGRQFSNSRSEMNVSTLELGDSALYLCASSPLQGPNTEAFFGQGTRLTVV.

The chain links TRBV5-1 to TRBJ2-3, with 8 bases fitting TRBD2. Trimming removed 0 bases from V and 10 bases from J; junction bases left unmatched: 7. This CDR3 is built from 14 residues. The germline gives CDR1 SGHRS, CDR2 YFSETQ. The CDR3 protein is CASSLAGGDSAQYF. Here the CDR3 DNA reads TGCGCCAGCAGCTTGGCCGGGGGGGACTCAGCGCAGTATTTT.

In this sample, this clone turned up once. The V and J genes are TRBV7-2 and TRBJ2-7; no definite D call. The germline CDR1 and CDR2 sequences are SGHTA and FQGNSA. V lost 2 bases and J lost 2, with 10 bases in between. This CDR3 region has 14 residues. This CDR3 is CASSLPAFPYEQYF. Written as DNA, the CDR3 is TGTGCCAGCAGCTTACCAGCGTTTCCCTACGAGCAGTACTTC.

V gene TRBV19 combines with J gene TRBJ2-7; the match to TRBD1 covers 12 bases. The CDR3 sequence is 15 residues long. V gave up 3 bases and J gave up 5 bases; unmatched junction bases: 5. Germline values: CDR1 LNHDA, CDR2 SQIVND (reference sequence). CDR3: CASSMTGTGGNEQYF. In DNA, the CDR3 is TGTGCCAGTAGTATGACAGGGACAGGGGGCAACGAGCAGTACTTC.

The chain couples TRBV7-9 to TRBJ1-2; TRBD1 might be the D (5 bases). Germline CDR1 reads SEHNR; CDR2 reads FQNEAQ (reference sequence). This CDR3 contains 14 residues. V gave up 1 base and J gave up 4 bases, with 10 bases separating them. The CDR3 loop reads CASSLETGPYGYTF. For the CDR3, the DNA is TGTGCCAGCAGCTTAGAAACAGGTCCCTATGGCTACACCTTC.

The genes are TRBV9 and TRBJ2-3; weak D call: TRBD1 (5 bases). Trimming removed 9 bases from V and 2 bases from J, with 19 bases in between. CDR3 length: 15 residues. Germline CDR1 reads SGDLS; CDR2 reads YYNGEE. CDR3 nucleotides: TGTGCCAAAGGGTGGAAGGGGCAGGTCACAGATACGCAGTATTTT. It encodes CAKGWKGQVTDTQYF. Full variable domain (rest looked up from reference TRBV9 and TRBJ2-3): DSGVTQTPKHLITATGQRVTLRCSPRSGDLSVYWYQQSLDQGLQFLIQYYNGEERAKGNILERFSAQQFPDLHSELNLSSLELGDSALYFCAKGWKGQVTDTQYFGPGTRLTVL.

The V and J genes are TRBV10-2 and TRBJ2-5, with TRBD2 matching over 10 bases. J lost 1 base, V lost 6 bases, and 5 bases had no gene match. CDR3 length: 15 residues. Germline CDR1 is WSHSY and CDR2 is SAAADI. The CDR3 loop reads CASSSSGGFQETQYF. CDR3 sequence (DNA): TGCGCCAGCAGCTCTAGCGGGGGATTCCAAGAGACCCAGTACTTC.

The CDR3 reads CASSTRSGRSMGQFF. The CDR3, as DNA: TGTGCCAGTAGTACTCGCTCGGGGAGGTCCATGGGGCAGTTCTTC. This rearrangement joins TRBV19 to TRBJ2-1; D is possibly TRBD2 (6 bases). V lost 4 bases and J 12 bases, leaving 22 bases between the germline ends. This CDR3 contains 15 residues. Germline lookup yields CDR1 LNHDA and CDR2 SQIVND (reference sequence).

J is TRBJ2-3 and V is TRBV5-1, with no clear D. The CDR3 consists of 13 residues. V was clipped by 1 base and J by 0 bases, with 3 bases between them. Germline CDR1 is SGHRS and CDR2 is YFSETQ. The CDR3 here is CASSLTSTDTQYF. The CDR3 bases are TGCGCCAGCAGCTTGACTAGCACAGATACGCAGTATTTT.

The genes are TRBV7-2 and TRBJ2-1; 7 bases match TRBD2. The V gene's germline CDR1 is SGHTA and CDR2 FQGNSA. The CDR3 runs 15 residues. The J segment lost 6 bases and the V segment lost 5 bases, leaving 10 bases of the junction unmatched. The CDR3 loop reads CASSGRSGALNEQFF. CDR3 coding DNA: TGTGCCAGCAGCGGGAGGAGCGGGGCCCTCAATGAGCAGTTCTTC.

The CDR3 here is CASSLGGINRFYNEQFF. In nucleotides, the CDR3 is TGTGCCAGCAGTTTGGGGGGTATAAATAGGTTTTACAATGAGCAGTTCTTC. The V and J genes are TRBV28 and TRBJ2-1; possibly TRBD2 for D (6 bases). Deletions cut 3 bases from V and 4 bases from J, with 19 bases between. The CDR3 runs 17 residues. The V gene's germline CDR1 is MDHEN and CDR2 SYDVKM.

The V gene is TRBV7-9, the J gene TRBJ1-1; the match to TRBD1 covers 7 bases. CDR3 length equals 15 residues. From germline, CDR1 is SEHNR and CDR2 FQNEAQ (reference sequence). Trimming took 5 bases from V and 2 from J; bases not matched to a gene: 8. The CDR3 DNA reads TGTGCCAGCAGCCCCTTGAACAGGGGCAACACTGAAGCTTTCTTT. This encodes CASSPLNRGNTEAFF.

This chain joins TRBV5-1 and TRBJ2-2; TRBD1 matches 7 bases. In germline, CDR1 is SGHRS, CDR2 YFSETQ. With 4 bases clipped from V and 0 bases from J, the junction kept 6 bases outside the gene matches. This CDR3 is 16 amino acids long. The CDR3 nucleotides are TGCGCCAGCAGCGGACGACAGGGTCCGAACACCGGGGAGCTGTTTTTT. Translated, it gives CASSGRQGPNTGELFF.

The V gene is TRBV2, the J gene TRBJ1-1; no firm D call. The germline V gene encodes CDR1 SNHLY and CDR2 FYNNEI. The ends were cut back, 2 bases at V and 2 bases at J, with 6 bases in the middle. There are 13 residues in the CDR3. The DNA of the CDR3 is TGTGCCAGCAGTGAATCCCCAAACACTGAAGCTTTCTTT. This sequence encodes CASSESPNTEAFF.

This sequence joins TRBV6-5 and TRBJ2-7; 8 bases are shared with TRBD1. V gave up 5 bases and J gave up 7 bases; unmatched junction bases: 7. This CDR3 contains 13 residues. Germline V gene sequence: CDR1 MNHEY, CDR2 SVGAGI. Here the CDR3 reads CASSPGQVGEQYF. The DNA for the CDR3 is TGTGCCAGCAGTCCGGGACAGGTGGGAGAGCAGTACTTC.

The rearrangement uses TRBV30 and TRBJ1-1; weak D call: TRBD1 (5 bases). CDR3 length: 17 residues. V was clipped by 0 bases and J by 0 bases, with 17 bases between them. CDR1 is GTSNPN, CDR2 SVGIG, per germline (reference sequence). This chain's CDR3 is CAWSVRGGRFMNTEAFF. The CDR3 coding sequence is TGTGCCTGGAGTGTACGCGGGGGAAGATTCATGAACACTGAAGCTTTCTTT.

J is TRBJ2-1 and V is TRBV5-8, with unresolved D. The V end was cut by 4 bases, the J end by 6 bases, with 17 bases between. The CDR3 length is 15 residues. CDR1 and CDR2 from the germline V gene are SGHTS and YDEGEE. As DNA, the CDR3 is TGTGCCAGCAGCCCAACTCCCATTCCCTCCAATGAGCAGTTCTTC. It translates to CASSPTPIPSNEQFF.

The rearrangement uses TRBV27 and TRBJ2-3; maybe TRBD1 (6 bases). The CDR3 consists of 15 residues. CDR1 and CDR2 (germline): MNHEY, SMNVEV (reference sequence). V was clipped by 4 bases and J by 2 bases, with 13 bases between them. DNA of the CDR3: TGTGCCAGCAGTTACCAGGGGAACCCCACAGATACGCAGTATTTT. It is translated as CASSYQGNPTDTQYF.

This clone turned up a few times. The chain links TRBV18 to TRBJ2-1; no clear D gene. The CDR3 extends over 14 amino acids. The V gene lost 0 bases and the J gene lost 5 bases, with 8 bases spanning the gap. From germline, CDR1 is KGHSH and CDR2 LQKENI. The CDR3 DNA reads TGTGCCAGCTCACCACCGGTCAGTAACAATGAGCAGTTCTTC. Translating gives CASSPPVSNNEQFF.

The chain uses TRBV5-4 and TRBJ2-1, with 7 bases identical to TRBD2. Germline CDR1 reads SGHNT; CDR2 reads YYREEE (reference sequence). CDR3 length: 13 amino acids. Trimming took 0 bases from V and 6 from J; bases not matched to a gene: 0. Written as DNA, the CDR3 is TGTGCCAGCAGCTTGGCGGGGGGCAATGAGCAGTTCTTC. It codes for CASSLAGGNEQFF.